This TCR beta chain is drawn from a study of T cell responses to AZD1222 COVID-19 vaccine. TCRdb keeps only in-frame clones here, not all; method: immunoSEQ multiplex PCR. The profile shows tens of thousands of clones, around 87% of them singletons. Germline V gene data show CDR1 as ENHRY and CDR2 as SYGVKD. The V gene lost 6 bases and the J gene lost 1 base, with 9 bases spanning the gap. CDR3 length: 13 residues. The material sequenced was peripheral blood, taken on day 0 of AZD1222 vaccination. This TCR derives from an adult in good health. The chain has TRBV10-3 and TRBJ1-1; no firm D call. CDR3 amino acids: CAISGLENTEAFF. The CDR3, as DNA: TGTGCCATCAGCGGACTGGAGAACACTGAAGCTTTCTTT.